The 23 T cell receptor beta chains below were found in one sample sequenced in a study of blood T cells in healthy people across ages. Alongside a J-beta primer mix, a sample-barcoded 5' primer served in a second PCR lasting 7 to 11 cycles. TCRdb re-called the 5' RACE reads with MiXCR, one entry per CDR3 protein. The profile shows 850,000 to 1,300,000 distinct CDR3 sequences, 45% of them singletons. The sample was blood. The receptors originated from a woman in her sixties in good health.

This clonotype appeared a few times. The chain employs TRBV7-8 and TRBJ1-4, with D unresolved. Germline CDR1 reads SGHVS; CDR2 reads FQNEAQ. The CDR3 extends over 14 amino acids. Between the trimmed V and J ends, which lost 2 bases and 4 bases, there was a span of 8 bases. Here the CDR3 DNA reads TGTGCCAGCAGCTTATCGCTTAATAATGAAAAACTGTTTTTT. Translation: CASSLSLNNEKLFF. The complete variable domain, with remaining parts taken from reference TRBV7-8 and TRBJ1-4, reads GAGVSQSPRYKVAKRGQDVALRCDPISGHVSLFWYQQALGQGPEFLTYFQNEAQLDKSGLPSDRFFAERPEGSVSTLKIQRTQQEDSAVYLCASSLSLNNEKLFFGSGTQLSVL.

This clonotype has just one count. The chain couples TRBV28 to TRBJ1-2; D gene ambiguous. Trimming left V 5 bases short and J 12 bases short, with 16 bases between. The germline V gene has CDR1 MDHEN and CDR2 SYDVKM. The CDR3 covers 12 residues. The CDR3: CASSVPGGGHTF. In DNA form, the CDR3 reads TGTGCCAGCAGTGTACCGGGTGGAGGCCACACCTTC.

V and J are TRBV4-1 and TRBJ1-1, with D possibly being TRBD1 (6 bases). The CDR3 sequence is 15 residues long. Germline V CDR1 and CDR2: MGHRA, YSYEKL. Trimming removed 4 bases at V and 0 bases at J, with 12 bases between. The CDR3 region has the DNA TGCGCCAGCAGCCTCCAACAGGGCTTGAACACTGAAGCTTTCTTT. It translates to CASSLQQGLNTEAFF.

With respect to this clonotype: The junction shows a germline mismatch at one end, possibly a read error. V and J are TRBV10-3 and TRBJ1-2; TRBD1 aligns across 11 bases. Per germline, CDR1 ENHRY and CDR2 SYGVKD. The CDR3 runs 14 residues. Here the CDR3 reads CVISVGQGESGYTF. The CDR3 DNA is TGTGTCATCAGTGTGGGACAGGGGGAATCTGGCTACACCTTC.

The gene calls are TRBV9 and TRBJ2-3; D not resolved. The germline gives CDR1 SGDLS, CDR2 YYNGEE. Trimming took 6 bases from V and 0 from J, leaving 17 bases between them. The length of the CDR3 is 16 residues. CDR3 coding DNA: TGTGCCAGCAATCTCCTCGGCGGTTCTAGCACAGATACGCAGTATTTT. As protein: CASNLLGGSSTDTQYF.

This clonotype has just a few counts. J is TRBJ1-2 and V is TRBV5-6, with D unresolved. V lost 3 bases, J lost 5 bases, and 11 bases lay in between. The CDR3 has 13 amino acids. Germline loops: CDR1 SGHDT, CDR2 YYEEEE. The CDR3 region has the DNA TGTGCCAGCAGCTGGTGGGGTGCGTATGGCTACACCTTC. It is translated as CASSWWGAYGYTF. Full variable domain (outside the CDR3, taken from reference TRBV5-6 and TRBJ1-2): DAGVTQSPTHLIKTRGQQVTLRCSPKSGHDTVSWYQQALGQGPQFIFQYYEEEERQRGNFPDRFSGHQFPNYSSELNVNALLLGDSALYLCASSWWGAYGYTFGSGTRLTVV.

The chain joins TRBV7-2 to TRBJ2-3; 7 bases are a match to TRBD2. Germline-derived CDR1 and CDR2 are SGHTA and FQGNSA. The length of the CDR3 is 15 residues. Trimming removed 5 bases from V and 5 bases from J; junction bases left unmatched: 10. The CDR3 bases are TGTGCCAGCAGCCGACGGAGGGAGGGCCGAGATACGCAGTATTTT. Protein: CASSRRREGRDTQYF.

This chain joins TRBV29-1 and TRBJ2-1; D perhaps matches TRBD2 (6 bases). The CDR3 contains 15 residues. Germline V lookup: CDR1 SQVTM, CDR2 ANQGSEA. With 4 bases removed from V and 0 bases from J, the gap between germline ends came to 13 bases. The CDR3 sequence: CSVVARGSSYNEQFF. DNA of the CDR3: TGCAGCGTTGTTGCGCGGGGTAGCTCCTACAATGAGCAGTTCTTC.

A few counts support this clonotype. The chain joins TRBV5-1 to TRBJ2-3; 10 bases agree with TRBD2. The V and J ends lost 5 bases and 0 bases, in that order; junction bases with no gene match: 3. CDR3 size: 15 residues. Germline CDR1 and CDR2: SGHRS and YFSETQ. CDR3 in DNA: TGCGCCAGCAGTGAAGCGGGAGGGAGCACAGATACGCAGTATTTT. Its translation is CASSEAGGSTDTQYF.

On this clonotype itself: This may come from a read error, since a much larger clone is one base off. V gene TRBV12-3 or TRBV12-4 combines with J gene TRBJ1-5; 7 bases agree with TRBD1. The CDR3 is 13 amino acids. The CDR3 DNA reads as TGTGCCAGCAGACCGACAGGGAATCGGCCCCAGCATTTT. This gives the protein CASRPTGNRPQHF.

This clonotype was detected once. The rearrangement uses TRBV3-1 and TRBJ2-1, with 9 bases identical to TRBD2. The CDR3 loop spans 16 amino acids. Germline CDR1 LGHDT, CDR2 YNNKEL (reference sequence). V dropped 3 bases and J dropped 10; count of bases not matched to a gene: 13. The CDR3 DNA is TGTGCCAGCAGCCACAGCGGGATAGCGGGAGTCCGGGAGCAGTTCTTC. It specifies CASSHSGIAGVREQFF.

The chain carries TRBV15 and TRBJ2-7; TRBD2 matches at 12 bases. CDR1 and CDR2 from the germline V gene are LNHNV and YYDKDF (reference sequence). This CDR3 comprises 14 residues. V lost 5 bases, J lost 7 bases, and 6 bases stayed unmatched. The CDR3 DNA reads TGTGCCACCAGCGGGCTAGCGGGAGGGAGTGAGCAGTACTTC. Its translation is CATSGLAGGSEQYF.

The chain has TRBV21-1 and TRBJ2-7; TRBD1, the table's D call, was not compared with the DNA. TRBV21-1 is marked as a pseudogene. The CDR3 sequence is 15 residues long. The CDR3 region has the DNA TGTGCCAGCAGCAAATGGGGCACGAACCCCTACGAGCAGTACTTC. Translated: CASSKWGTNPYEQYF.

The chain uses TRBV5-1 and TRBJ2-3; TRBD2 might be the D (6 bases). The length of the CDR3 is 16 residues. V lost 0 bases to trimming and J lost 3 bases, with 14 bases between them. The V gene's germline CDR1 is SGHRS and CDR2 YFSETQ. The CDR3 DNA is TGCGCCAGCAGCTTGGGAGGGCTAGCGATGACAGATACGCAGTATTTT. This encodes CASSLGGLAMTDTQYF.

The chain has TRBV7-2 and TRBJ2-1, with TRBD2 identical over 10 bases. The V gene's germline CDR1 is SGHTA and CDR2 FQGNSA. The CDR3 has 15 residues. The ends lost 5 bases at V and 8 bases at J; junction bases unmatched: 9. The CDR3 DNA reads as TGTGCCAGCAGCCGATTTAGCGGGGGGCTGGATGAGCAGTTCTTC. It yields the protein CASSRFSGGLDEQFF.

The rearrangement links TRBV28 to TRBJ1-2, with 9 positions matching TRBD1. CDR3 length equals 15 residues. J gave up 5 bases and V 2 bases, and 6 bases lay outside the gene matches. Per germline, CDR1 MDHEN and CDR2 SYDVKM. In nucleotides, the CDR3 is TGTGCCAGCAGTTTACTTTGGGACAGGGTTTATGGCTACACCTTC. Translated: CASSLLWDRVYGYTF.

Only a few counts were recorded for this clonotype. CDR3 in DNA: TGCGCCAGCAGCCAAGACGACGGACAGGGCGAAAAACTGTTTTTT. Translating it yields CASSQDDGQGEKLFF. The rearrangement joins TRBV4-1 to TRBJ1-4; 8 bases are a match to TRBD1. Per the germline V gene, CDR1 is MGHRA and CDR2 is YSYEKL. The CDR3 totals 15 residues. Trimming removed 0 bases from V and 8 bases from J; junction bases left unmatched: 5.

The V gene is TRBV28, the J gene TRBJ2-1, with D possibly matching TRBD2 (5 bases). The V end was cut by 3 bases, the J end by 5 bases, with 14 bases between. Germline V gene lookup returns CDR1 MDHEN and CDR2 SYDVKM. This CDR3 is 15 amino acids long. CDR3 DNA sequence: TGTGCCAGCAGTTTCTTGAGGGCACTACACAATGAGCAGTTCTTC. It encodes CASSFLRALHNEQFF.

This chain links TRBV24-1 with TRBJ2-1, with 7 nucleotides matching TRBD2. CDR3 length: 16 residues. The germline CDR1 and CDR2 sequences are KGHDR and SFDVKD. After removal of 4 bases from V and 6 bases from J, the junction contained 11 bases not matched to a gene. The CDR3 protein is CATSDHSGNRGNEQFF. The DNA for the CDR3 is TGTGCCACCAGTGACCACAGCGGGAATCGGGGCAATGAGCAGTTCTTC.

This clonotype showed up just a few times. The CDR3 DNA sequence: TGTGCCAGCAGCTTAAAAAGCGGGGTGGCCTACAATGAGCAGTTCTTC. Translation gives CASSLKSGVAYNEQFF. The chain uses TRBV7-2 and TRBJ2-1, with 7 bases fitting TRBD2. Germline CDR1 reads SGHTA; CDR2 reads FQGNSA. With 2 bases clipped from V and 2 bases from J, the junction kept 6 bases outside the gene matches. The CDR3 totals 16 residues.

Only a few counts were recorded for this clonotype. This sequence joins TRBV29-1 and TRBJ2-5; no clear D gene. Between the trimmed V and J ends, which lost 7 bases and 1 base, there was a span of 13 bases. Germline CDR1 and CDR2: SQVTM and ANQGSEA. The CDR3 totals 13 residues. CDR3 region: CSATPGSQETQYF. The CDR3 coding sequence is TGCAGCGCTACCCCCGGCAGCCAAGAGACCCAGTACTTC.

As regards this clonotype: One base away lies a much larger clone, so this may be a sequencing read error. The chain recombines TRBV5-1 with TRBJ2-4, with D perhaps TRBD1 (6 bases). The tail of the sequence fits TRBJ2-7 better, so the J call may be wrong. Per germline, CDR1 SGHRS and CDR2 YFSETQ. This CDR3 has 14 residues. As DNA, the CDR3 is TGCGCCAGCAGCGTTGAACAGGGTGTATACGAGCAGTACTTC. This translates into CASSVEQGVYEQYF.

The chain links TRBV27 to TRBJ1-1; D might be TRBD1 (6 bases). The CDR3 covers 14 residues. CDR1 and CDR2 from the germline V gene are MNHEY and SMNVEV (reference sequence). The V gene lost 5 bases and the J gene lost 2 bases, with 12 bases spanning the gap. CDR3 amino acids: CASSLNRENTEAFF. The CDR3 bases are TGTGCCAGCAGTCTAAACAGGGAAAACACTGAAGCTTTCTTT.